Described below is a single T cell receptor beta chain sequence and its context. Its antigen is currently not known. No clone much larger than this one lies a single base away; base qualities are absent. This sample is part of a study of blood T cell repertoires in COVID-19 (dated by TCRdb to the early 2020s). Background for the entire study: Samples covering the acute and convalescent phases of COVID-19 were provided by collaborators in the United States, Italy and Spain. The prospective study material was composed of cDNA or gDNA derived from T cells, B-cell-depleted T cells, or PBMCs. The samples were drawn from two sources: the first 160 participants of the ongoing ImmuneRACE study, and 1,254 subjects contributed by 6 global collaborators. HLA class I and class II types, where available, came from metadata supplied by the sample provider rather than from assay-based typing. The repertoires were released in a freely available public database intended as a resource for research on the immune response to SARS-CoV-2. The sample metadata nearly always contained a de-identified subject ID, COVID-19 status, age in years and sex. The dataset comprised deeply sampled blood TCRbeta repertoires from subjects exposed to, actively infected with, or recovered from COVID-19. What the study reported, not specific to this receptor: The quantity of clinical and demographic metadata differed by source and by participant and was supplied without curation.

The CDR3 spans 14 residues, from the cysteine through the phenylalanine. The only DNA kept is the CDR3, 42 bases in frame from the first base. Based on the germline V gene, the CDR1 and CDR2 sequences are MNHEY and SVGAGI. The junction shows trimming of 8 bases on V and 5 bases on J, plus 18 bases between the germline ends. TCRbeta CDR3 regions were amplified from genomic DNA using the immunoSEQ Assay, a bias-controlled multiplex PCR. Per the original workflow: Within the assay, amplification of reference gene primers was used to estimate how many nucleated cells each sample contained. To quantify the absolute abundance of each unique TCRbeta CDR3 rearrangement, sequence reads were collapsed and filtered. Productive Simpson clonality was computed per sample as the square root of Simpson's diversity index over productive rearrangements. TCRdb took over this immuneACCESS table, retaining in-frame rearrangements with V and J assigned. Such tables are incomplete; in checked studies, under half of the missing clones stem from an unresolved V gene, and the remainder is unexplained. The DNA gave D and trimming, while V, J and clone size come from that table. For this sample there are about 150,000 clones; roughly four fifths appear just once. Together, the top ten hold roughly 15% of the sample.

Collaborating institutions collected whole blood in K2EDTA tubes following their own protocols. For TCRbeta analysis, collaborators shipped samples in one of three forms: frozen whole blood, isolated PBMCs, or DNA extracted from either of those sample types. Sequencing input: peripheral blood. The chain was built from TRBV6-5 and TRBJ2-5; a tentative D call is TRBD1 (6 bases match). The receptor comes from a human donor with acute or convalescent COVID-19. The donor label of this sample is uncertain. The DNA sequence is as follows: TGTGCCAGCGGGGGCTCAACCGTTTGGGAGACCCAGTACTTC. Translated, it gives CASGGSTVWETQYF.